A single sample gave rise to the 12 T cell receptor beta chains below, sequenced in a study of cytomegalovirus exposure and HLA in healthy donors. PCR amplification relied on 60 Vbeta primers (plus 13 Jbeta primers). Method: immunoSEQ multiplex PCR; TCRdb's copy keeps in-frame clones and lacks some. The sample consists of some 200,000 clones, around 86% of them appearing once. The sequenced sample was PBMCs. The receptors here all came from a middle-aged woman in good health and CMV-seronegative.

With regard to this clone: Likely a read error: the CDR3 ends without its conserved phenylalanine or tryptophan. The chain uses TRBV28 and TRBJ2-7; D gene uncertain. This CDR3 has 11 residues. V shed 5 bases and J shed 0 bases, with 2 bases lying between them. Germline lookup yields CDR1 MDHEN and CDR2 SYDVKM. The CDR3 region is CASSDSYEQYL. CDR3 DNA sequence: TGTGCCAGCAGTGACTCCTACGAGCAGTACCTC.

J is TRBJ1-1 and V is TRBV6-1, with 7 bases that match TRBD1. V dropped 7 bases and J dropped 5; count of bases not matched to a gene: 13. Germline CDR1 is MNHNS and CDR2 is SASEGT. The CDR3 length is 15 residues. This chain's CDR3 is CASTLRGVQGTEAFF. CDR3 DNA sequence: TGTGCCAGCACCCTCAGGGGGGTACAGGGGACTGAAGCTTTCTTT.

The J gene is TRBJ1-5, the V gene TRBV27; no firm D call. The CDR3 runs to 12 residues. With 6 bases removed from V and 4 bases from J, the gap between germline ends came to 7 bases. Germline CDR1 is MNHEY and CDR2 is SMNVEV (reference sequence). CDR3 sequence: CASRAPNQPQHF. The CDR3 nucleotides read TGTGCCAGCAGGGCTCCAAATCAGCCCCAGCATTTT.

The chain uses TRBV7-9 and TRBJ1-5, with D uncertain. Trimming shortened V by 1 base and J by 4 bases, and 8 bases separated the two germline ends. Germline V lookup: CDR1 SEHNR, CDR2 FQNEAQ (reference sequence). This CDR3 is built from 14 residues. CDR3 region: CASSLGAPNQPQHF. CDR3 bases: TGTGCCAGCAGCTTAGGGGCCCCGAATCAGCCCCAGCATTTT. The variable domain in full, with the rest retrieved from reference TRBV7-9 and TRBJ1-5, is DTGVSQNPRHKITKRGQNVTFRCDPISEHNRLYWYRQTLGQGPEFLTYFQNEAQLEKSRLLSDRFSAERPKGSFSTLEIQRTEQGDSAMYLCASSLGAPNQPQHFGDGTRLSIL.

The chain has TRBV27 and TRBJ2-7; the match to TRBD1 covers 7 bases. Germline V gene sequence: CDR1 MNHEY, CDR2 SMNVEV (reference sequence). The CDR3 has 17 amino acids. Unmatched junction bases numbered 13, after V lost 4 bases and J lost 1 base. In nucleotides, the CDR3 is TGTGCCAGCAGTTCGACCCACAGGGGCCTTTTATCCTACGAGCAGTACTTC. Amino acids: CASSSTHRGLLSYEQYF.

This chain connects TRBV30 to TRBJ2-3; 7 nucleotides match TRBD1. Germline V CDR1 and CDR2: GTSNPN, SVGIG (reference sequence). CDR3 size: 15 residues. Trimming at V came to 5 bases and at J to 1 base, leaving 9 bases not matched to a gene. The CDR3 here is CAWGEQGLGTDTQYF. The CDR3 DNA reads as TGTGCCTGGGGGGAACAGGGGCTGGGCACAGATACGCAGTATTTT.

The chain joins TRBV27 to TRBJ1-4; 9 bases are shared with TRBD1. The CDR3 covers 15 residues. Germline-derived CDR1 and CDR2 are MNHEY and SMNVEV (reference sequence). J was trimmed by 11 bases and V by 6 bases; bases with no gene match: 13. The CDR3 bases are TGTGCCAGCAGCGACTCCGGGACAGGGCCGAAGAAACTGTTTTTT. Its protein is CASSDSGTGPKKLFF. Drawing the rest from reference TRBV27 and TRBJ1-4, the complete variable domain is EAQVTQNPRYLITVTGKKLTVTCSQNMNHEYMSWYRQDPGLGLRQIYYSMNVEVTDKGDVPEGYKVSRKEKRNFPLILESPSPNQTSLYFCASSDSGTGPKKLFFGSGTQLSVL.

This chain links TRBV5-6 with TRBJ2-7; 7 bases align to TRBD1. After removal of 0 bases from V and 2 bases from J, the junction contained 5 bases not matched to a gene. Germline V gives CDR1 SGHDT, CDR2 YYEEEE. The CDR3 runs 15 residues. The CDR3 bases are TGTGCCAGCAGCTTGGCGCAGGGGGTGGCCTACGAGCAGTACTTC. Translated: CASSLAQGVAYEQYF.

V is TRBV28 and J is TRBJ1-3, with 7 bases matching TRBD1. The CDR3 has 16 residues. In germline, CDR1 is MDHEN, CDR2 SYDVKM. V shed 5 bases, J shed 1 base, and the junction held 8 bases outside the gene matches. The CDR3 spells CASSPTGVRSGNTIYF. The CDR3 DNA follows: TGTGCCAGCAGTCCTACAGGGGTAAGGTCTGGAAACACCATATATTTT.

V usage is TRBV7-9 and J usage is TRBJ1-4; possibly TRBD1 for D (6 bases). The CDR3 is 16 residues long. V was shortened by 5 bases and J by 3 bases, with 16 bases between the two germline ends. Germline V gene lookup returns CDR1 SEHNR and CDR2 FQNEAQ (reference sequence). The CDR3 DNA is TGTGCCAGCAGCCCAGGGACCCAGGGGTCTAATGAAAAACTGTTTTTT. Encoded protein: CASSPGTQGSNEKLFF. Combining the CDR3 with reference TRBV7-9 and TRBJ1-4 gives the whole variable domain DTGVSQNPRHKITKRGQNVTFRCDPISEHNRLYWYRQTLGQGPEFLTYFQNEAQLEKSRLLSDRFSAERPKGSFSTLEIQRTEQGDSAMYLCASSPGTQGSNEKLFFGSGTQLSVL.

The gene calls are TRBV9 and TRBJ2-2, with TRBD2 matching over 7 bases. The V gene end was trimmed by 0 bases and the J gene end by 5 bases; junction bases not matched to a gene: 1. Germline V gene lookup returns CDR1 SGDLS and CDR2 YYNGEE. There are 14 residues in the CDR3. The CDR3 sequence: CASSVGGGTGELFF. CDR3 bases: TGTGCCAGCAGCGTAGGGGGGGGGACCGGGGAGCTGTTTTTT. Complete variable domain (other parts from reference TRBV9 and TRBJ2-2): DSGVTQTPKHLITATGQRVTLRCSPRSGDLSVYWYQQSLDQGLQFLIQYYNGEERAKGNILERFSAQQFPDLHSELNLSSLELGDSALYFCASSVGGGTGELFFGEGSRLTVL.

The chain joins TRBV14 to TRBJ2-7; 7 bases fit TRBD2. This CDR3 is built from 16 residues. Germline V gene data show CDR1 as SGHDN and CDR2 as FVKESK. Germline trimming cut 2 bases from V and 1 base from J; bases unmatched to any gene: 8. In DNA, the CDR3 is TGTGCCAGCAGCCAACGCGGCGGGAGAGGGTCCTACGAGCAGTACTTC. Protein: CASSQRGGRGSYEQYF.